These 23 T cell receptor beta chains originate from one sample sequenced in a study of blood T cell repertoires in COVID-19. Profiling relied on immunoSEQ multiplex PCR, and the TCRdb table lists in-frame clones only, not all of them. Here the sample spans 200,000 to 250,000 clones, roughly 94% being singletons. The sequenced sample was peripheral blood. These receptors came from a man younger than 45 with acute or convalescent COVID-19.

This chain uses TRBV6-2 or TRBV6-3 with TRBJ2-2, with TRBD1 matching 8 bases. The junction had 6 bases not matched to a gene; V was cut back by 4 bases and J by 5 bases. The CDR3 length is 15 residues. Germline CDR1 and CDR2: MNHEY and SVGEGT. In DNA, the CDR3 is TGTGCCAGCAGTTCCGTACAGGGGGTAACCGGGGAGCTGTTTTTT. This encodes CASSSVQGVTGELFF.

This rearrangement joins TRBV1 to TRBJ2-4; TRBD2 is the table's D call, not checked against the DNA. TRBV1 is a pseudogene segment. This CDR3 contains 16 residues. The CDR3 DNA sequence: TGCACCAGCAGCGAAAAGGATCGGGAGGCCAAAAACATTCAGTACTTC. Protein: CTSSEKDREAKNIQYF.

This chain connects TRBV5-1 to TRBJ2-3, with 9 positions matching TRBD2. This CDR3 is 16 amino acids long. Germline CDR1 reads SGHRS; CDR2 reads YFSETQ. The ends lost 2 bases at V and 0 bases at J; junction bases unmatched: 4. The CDR3 sequence: CASSLAGGGSTDTQYF. Written as DNA, the CDR3 is TGCGCCAGCAGCTTAGCGGGAGGAGGTAGCACAGATACGCAGTATTTT.

The chain recombines TRBV28 with TRBJ2-7; 9 nucleotides line up with TRBD2. The V gene end was trimmed by 7 bases and the J gene end by 1 base; junction bases not matched to a gene: 8. This CDR3 has 15 residues. The germline CDR1 and CDR2 sequences are MDHEN and SYDVKM. CDR3 region: CASKQGLASSYEQYF. The CDR3 DNA reads TGTGCCAGCAAACAGGGACTAGCATCGTCCTACGAGCAGTACTTC.

The chain links TRBV30 to TRBJ2-3, with 8 bases matching TRBD2. With V trimmed by 2 bases and J by 2 bases, 6 bases remained unmatched. This CDR3 comprises 15 residues. Germline V gives CDR1 GTSNPN, CDR2 SVGIG (reference sequence). CDR3 protein: CAWSRGGGYTDTQYF. CDR3 DNA sequence: TGTGCCTGGAGTAGAGGCGGGGGGTACACAGATACGCAGTATTTT. Full variable domain (rest looked up from reference TRBV30 and TRBJ2-3): SQTIHQWPATLVQPVGSPLSLECTVEGTSNPNLYWYRQAAGRGLQLLFYSVGIGQISSEVPQNLSASRPQDRQFILSSKKLLLSDSGFYLCAWSRGGGYTDTQYFGPGTRLTVL.

The V call is TRBV5-1, the J call TRBJ2-3, with TRBD2 matching 10 bases. Germline trimming cut 4 bases from V and 0 bases from J; bases unmatched to any gene: 5. The CDR3 is 16 residues long. Germline CDR1 is SGHRS and CDR2 is YFSETQ. CDR3: CASSPPSGSSTDTQYF. For the CDR3, the DNA is TGCGCCAGCAGCCCGCCTAGCGGGAGTAGCACAGATACGCAGTATTTT.

The chain is built from TRBV28 and TRBJ1-1; no clear D. Looked up from germline, CDR1 is MDHEN and CDR2 is SYDVKM. V lost 9 bases and J lost 0, with 8 bases in between. The CDR3 sequence is 12 residues long. CDR3 coding DNA: TGTGCCAGTTTGTATATGAACACTGAAGCTTTCTTT. Translating gives CASLYMNTEAFF.

The rearrangement links TRBV19 to TRBJ2-6; 9 nucleotides agree with TRBD1. CDR3 length equals 17 residues. Germline V gene data show CDR1 as LNHDA and CDR2 as SQIVND (reference sequence). The ends lost 6 bases at V and 0 bases at J; junction bases unmatched: 6. This CDR3 reads CASRRQGDPSGANVLTF. The CDR3 bases are TGTGCCAGTAGGAGACAGGGGGACCCCTCTGGGGCCAACGTCCTGACTTTC.

This sequence joins TRBV3-1 (or the pseudogene TRBV3-2) and TRBJ2-5; 9 positions match TRBD2. The CDR3 covers 16 residues. Per the germline V gene, CDR1 is LGHDT and CDR2 is YNNKEL (reference sequence). Trimming took 0 bases from V and 2 from J; bases not matched to a gene: 4. The CDR3 here is CASSQEVAGDQETQYF. The CDR3 DNA reads as TGTGCCAGCAGCCAAGAAGTAGCGGGGGATCAAGAGACCCAGTACTTC.

This clone was seen once. The rearrangement uses TRBV11-2 and TRBJ2-3; D remains ambiguous. The V end lost 2 bases, the J end lost 2 bases, and 8 bases lay between the germline ends. The CDR3 spans 14 residues. The germline V gene encodes CDR1 SGHAT and CDR2 FQNNGV. CDR3 in DNA: TGTGCCAGCAGCTTACGTCTTAACACAGATACGCAGTATTTT. Protein product: CASSLRLNTDTQYF. Full variable domain (remainder filled in from reference TRBV11-2 and TRBJ2-3): EAGVAQSPRYKIIEKRQSVAFWCNPISGHATLYWYQQILGQGPKLLIQFQNNGVVDDSQLPKDRFSAERLKGVDSTLKIQPAKLEDSAVYLCASSLRLNTDTQYFGPGTRLTVL.

The gene calls are TRBV5-1 and TRBJ2-4, with 9 bases that match TRBD1. The CDR3 consists of 14 residues. Germline lookup yields CDR1 SGHRS and CDR2 YFSETQ. Trimming removed 4 bases from V and 9 bases from J; junction bases left unmatched: 8. For the CDR3, the DNA is TGCGCCAGCAGCCCACAGGGGGCGCTGGGCATTCAGTACTTC. This codes for CASSPQGALGIQYF.

This clone has just a few counts. This rearrangement joins TRBV12-3 or TRBV12-4 to TRBJ1-1; 9 positions match TRBD1. The CDR3 has 13 residues. The V and J ends lost 6 bases and 4 bases, in that order; junction bases with no gene match: 3. CDR3 bases: TGTGCCAGCAGCTCGGACAGGGGCACTGAAGCTTTCTTT. This codes for CASSSDRGTEAFF.

The V call is TRBV5-4, the J call TRBJ2-3; TRBD2 matches at 8 bases. Per germline, CDR1 SGHNT and CDR2 YYREEE (reference sequence). Trimming cost V 2 bases and J 4 bases; bases outside gene matches: 9. The CDR3 consists of 16 residues. This CDR3 is CASSLIGAGVADTQYF. The CDR3 nucleotides are TGTGCCAGCAGCTTAATAGGAGCGGGAGTGGCAGATACGCAGTATTTT.

This chain connects TRBV5-1 to TRBJ1-1; 7 positions agree with TRBD1. CDR3 length equals 16 residues. Unmatched junction bases numbered 9, after V lost 0 bases and J lost 4 bases. CDR1 is SGHRS and CDR2 is YFSETQ in the germline V gene. The CDR3 sequence: CASSLGQGPGGTEAFF. The DNA for the CDR3 is TGCGCCAGCAGCTTGGGGCAGGGGCCAGGGGGCACTGAAGCTTTCTTT.

The J gene is TRBJ1-5, the V gene TRBV29-1; D is possibly TRBD1 (6 bases). The CDR3 consists of 15 residues. In germline, CDR1 is SQVTM, CDR2 ANQGSEA. Deletions cut 6 bases from V and 0 bases from J, with 15 bases between. CDR3 protein: CSVLIDRNSNQPQHF. CDR3 in DNA: TGCAGCGTCCTGATTGACAGGAATAGCAATCAGCCCCAGCATTTT.

The genes are TRBV5-5 and TRBJ2-7, with a tentative D call TRBD2 (5 bases). The CDR3 contains 13 residues. V lost 4 bases, J lost 7 bases, and 15 bases lay in between. Germline values: CDR1 SGHKS, CDR2 YYEKEE (reference sequence). The CDR3 DNA is TGTGCCAGCAGCCCCTTTCCGGGCGGGGAGCAGTACTTC. It codes for CASSPFPGGEQYF.

The V gene is TRBV2, the J gene TRBJ1-2, with TRBD1 matching over 7 bases. After removal of 7 bases from V and 7 bases from J, the junction contained 12 bases not matched to a gene. CDR1 and CDR2 from the germline V gene are SNHLY and FYNNEI. The CDR3 is 14 residues long. DNA of the CDR3: TGTGCCAGCATCCCTGAGACAGGGCGGGGTGGCTACACCTTC. Protein sequence: CASIPETGRGGYTF. The whole variable domain, remainder taken from reference TRBV2 and TRBJ1-2, is EPEVTQTPSHQVTQMGQEVILRCVPISNHLYFYWYRQILGQKVEFLVSFYNNEISEKSEIFDDQFSVERPDGSNFTLKIRSTKLEDSAMYFCASIPETGRGGYTFGSGTRLTVV.

The chain carries TRBV5-1 and TRBJ2-5, with a possible D match to TRBD1 (6 bases). Germline loops: CDR1 SGHRS, CDR2 YFSETQ. The V gene lost 4 bases and the J gene lost 5 bases, with 21 bases spanning the gap. This CDR3 is built from 16 residues. The CDR3 reads CASSATGTSRWETQYF. The CDR3 bases are TGCGCCAGCAGCGCTACCGGGACATCTAGGTGGGAGACCCAGTACTTC. Combining the CDR3 with reference TRBV5-1 and TRBJ2-5 gives the whole variable domain KAGVTQTPRYLIKTRGQQVTLSCSPISGHRSVSWYQQTPGQGLQFLFEYFSETQRNKGNFPGRFSGRQFSNSRSEMNVSTLELGDSALYLCASSATGTSRWETQYFGPGTRLLVL.

V and J are TRBV11-2 and TRBJ2-7; 11 positions agree with TRBD1. Losses at the gene ends were 5 bases for V and 5 bases for J; bases not matched to a gene: 5. Per germline, CDR1 SGHAT and CDR2 FQNNGV. The CDR3 extends over 14 amino acids. CDR3: CASSLGTGGNEQYF. Here the CDR3 DNA reads TGTGCCAGCAGCCTAGGGACAGGGGGGAACGAGCAGTACTTC. The variable domain in full, completed from reference TRBV11-2 and TRBJ2-7, reads EAGVAQSPRYKIIEKRQSVAFWCNPISGHATLYWYQQILGQGPKLLIQFQNNGVVDDSQLPKDRFSAERLKGVDSTLKIQPAKLEDSAVYLCASSLGTGGNEQYFGPGTRLTVT.

The rearrangement uses TRBV9 and TRBJ2-7, with 8 bases matching TRBD2. Per the germline V gene, CDR1 is SGDLS and CDR2 is YYNGEE. V trimming: 5 bases; J trimming: 6 bases; junction bases outside the gene matches: 16. The CDR3 loop spans 16 amino acids. CDR3 loop: CASSDAPGRGGLEQYF. CDR3 nucleotides: TGTGCCAGCAGTGATGCACCCGGGAGGGGGGGGCTCGAGCAGTACTTC.

The gene calls are TRBV29-1 and TRBJ1-4, with unresolved D. V lost 7 bases and J 3 bases, leaving 9 bases between the germline ends. Germline-derived CDR1 and CDR2 are SQVTM and ANQGSEA. The CDR3 consists of 12 residues. The CDR3 DNA reads as TGCAGCGCGCGGAGGTCTAATGAAAAACTGTTTTTT. Translated, it gives CSARRSNEKLFF.

The V gene is TRBV20-1, the J gene TRBJ2-7; 12 nucleotides agree with TRBD2. There are 14 residues in the CDR3. The germline CDR1 and CDR2 sequences are DFQATT and SNEGSKA (reference sequence). The V segment lost 3 bases and the J segment 7 bases; nucleotides outside the gene matches: 7. The CDR3 spells CSASDRLAGVEQYF. DNA of the CDR3: TGCAGTGCTAGTGACCGACTAGCGGGAGTGGAGCAGTACTTC.

The genes are TRBV19 and TRBJ1-5, with D possibly TRBD1 on 6 matching bases. Germline values: CDR1 LNHDA, CDR2 SQIVND (reference sequence). Trimming left V 1 base short and J 4 bases short, with 14 bases between. The CDR3 length is 16 residues. The CDR3 spells CASSIVFRDTNQPQHF. The DNA of the CDR3 is TGTGCCAGTAGTATAGTATTTCGGGACACTAATCAGCCCCAGCATTTT.